These 23 T cell receptor beta chains were all obtained from the same sample, sequenced in a study of CXCR3-negative and CXCR3-positive naive CD8 T cells. Whole-study results and caveats: More hydrophobic TRB CDR3s occurred in CXCR3-positive than in CXCR3-negative naive cells.

Via 5' RACE with UMI labels, TRB cDNA libraries were prepared. TCRdb re-called the 5' RACE reads and shows each CDR3 protein once, DNA omitted. The repertoire table contains 150,000 or so distinct CDR3 sequences. These receptors have no known antigen. Sequenced: naive CXCR3+ CD8+ T cells from blood. Subset defined: CD45RO-CCR7+CD27+CD95- naive CD8+ T cells expressing CXCR3 (TNR3+). The source is a human donor in good health. Some clones in this sample may be carry-over from other donors' samples.

The genes are TRBV15 and TRBJ2-5; TCRdb's D call, TRBD1, is unchecked because there is no DNA. CDR3 length: 14 residues. CDR1 and CDR2 from the germline V gene are LNHNV and YYDKDF (reference sequence). CDR3 residues: CATSRDGEGETQYF.

The genes are TRBV28 and TRBJ2-2; the TCRdb call, TRBD2, lacks DNA for checking. The CDR3 has 13 residues. In germline, CDR1 is MDHEN, CDR2 SYDVKM. The chain's CDR3 is CASNGREEGELFF.

The chain is built from TRBV29-1 and TRBJ2-7; TCRdb gives TRBD1 as the D gene, but with no DNA this cannot be confirmed. Germline CDR1 reads SQVTM; CDR2 reads ANQGSEA. The CDR3 is 15 amino acids. The CDR3: CSVVRQGEVSYEQYF.

This rearrangement joins TRBV29-1 to TRBJ2-7; TCRdb's assignment of TRBD1 cannot be checked, as there is no DNA. The CDR3 has 11 amino acids. Germline CDR1 SQVTM, CDR2 ANQGSEA. Here the CDR3 reads CSVGQGDEQYF.

V is TRBV6-5 and J is TRBJ2-2; TCRdb's D call, TRBD1, is unchecked because there is no DNA. CDR3 length equals 20 residues. The germline gives CDR1 MNHEY, CDR2 SVGAGI. This CDR3 is CASSQPGQGTKWSSTGELFF.

The gene calls are TRBV10-3 and TRBJ2-7; TCRdb gives TRBD1 as the D gene, but with no DNA this cannot be confirmed. The CDR3 runs 15 residues. Germline loops: CDR1 ENHRY, CDR2 SYGVKD. CDR3 residues: CAIGGTETFSYEQYF.

The gene calls are TRBV6-5 and TRBJ2-3. The CDR3 is made up of 15 amino acids. Germline loops: CDR1 MNHEY, CDR2 SVGAGI. The CDR3 here is CASRATRPNTDTQYF.

The chain recombines TRBV5-6 with TRBJ1-1. Per germline, CDR1 SGHDT and CDR2 YYEEEE. The CDR3 is 16 residues long. This CDR3 reads CASSLTWVGRAHEAFF. The full variable domain, with the rest looked up from reference TRBV5-6 and TRBJ1-1, is DAGVTQSPTHLIKTRGQQVTLRCSPKSGHDTVSWYQQALGQGPQFIFQYYEEEERQRGNFPDRFSGHQFPNYSSELNVNALLLGDSALYLCASSLTWVGRAHEAFFGQGTRLTVV.

The chain employs TRBV7-8 and TRBJ2-2. Looked up from germline, CDR1 is SGHVS and CDR2 is FQNEAQ. The CDR3 runs 14 residues. CDR3 residues: CASSLEGSTGELFF.

The chain employs TRBV5-1 and TRBJ2-7; the D call of TRBD1 rests on TCRdb alone, since no DNA is present to check it. The germline V gene has CDR1 SGHRS and CDR2 YFSETQ. The CDR3 has 14 residues. The CDR3 region is CASSLEPGTYEQYF.

The chain employs TRBV20-1 and TRBJ2-7; TCRdb returns TRBD1, unconfirmable since there is no DNA. Germline lookup yields CDR1 DFQATT and CDR2 SNEGSKA (reference sequence). The CDR3 length is 16 residues. CDR3 amino acids: CSARDTWTETGLKQYF.

V and J are TRBV9 and TRBJ2-6; the TCRdb D gene call, TRBD1, has no DNA to confirm it. CDR3 length equals 15 residues. Germline CDR1 SGDLS, CDR2 YYNGEE. The CDR3 sequence: CASSVPGSGANVLTF.

This sequence joins TRBV27 and TRBJ2-7. From germline, CDR1 is MNHEY and CDR2 SMNVEV (reference sequence). This CDR3 region has 14 residues. CDR3 region: CASSASDSSYEQYF.

The chain combines TRBV28 with TRBJ2-2; lacking DNA, the TRBD1 call made by TCRdb goes unchecked. Germline CDR1 is MDHEN and CDR2 is SYDVKM. This CDR3 spans 15 amino acids. The CDR3 spells CASSFYQGGTGELFF.

The chain joins TRBV7-2 to TRBJ2-7; TCRdb's D call, TRBD1, is unchecked because there is no DNA. The CDR3 is made up of 15 amino acids. Germline CDR1 SGHTA, CDR2 FQGNSA. The CDR3 reads CASSLPGTSSYEQYF.

This sequence joins TRBV4-3 and TRBJ2-3; TCRdb calls TRBD1, which cannot be checked without DNA. This CDR3 has 14 amino acids. Germline CDR1 LGHNA, CDR2 YSLEER. This CDR3 is CASGPGHSTDTQYF.

The rearrangement joins TRBV7-2 to TRBJ2-5; the D call from TCRdb, TRBD1, cannot be confirmed without DNA. Per the germline V gene, CDR1 is SGHTA and CDR2 is FQGNSA. The CDR3 runs 14 residues. The CDR3 region is CASSSDSNQETQYF. Full variable domain (rest looked up from reference TRBV7-2 and TRBJ2-5): GAGVSQSPSNKVTEKGKDVELRCDPISGHTALYWYRQSLGQGLEFLIYFQGNSAPDKSGLPSDRFSAERTGGSVSTLTIQRTQQEDSAVYLCASSSDSNQETQYFGPGTRLLVL.

The chain is built from TRBV6-6 and TRBJ1-5. Per the germline V gene, CDR1 is MNHNY and CDR2 is SVGAGI (reference sequence). The CDR3 extends over 18 amino acids. The CDR3 loop reads CASSYSTPELNGNQPQHF.

V and J are TRBV15 and TRBJ1-5; as DNA is missing, the TRBD1 call by TCRdb cannot be tested. From germline, CDR1 is LNHNV and CDR2 YYDKDF (reference sequence). CDR3 length: 13 residues. The CDR3: CATGTASKQPQHF.

V gene TRBV4-1 combines with J gene TRBJ2-7. CDR3 size: 15 residues. In germline, CDR1 is MGHRA, CDR2 YSYEKL. The CDR3 protein is CASSQDRNTAYEQYF.

The rearrangement joins TRBV7-3 to TRBJ2-5; TCRdb indicates TRBD1, and absent DNA this call remains unverified. CDR1 is SGHTA and CDR2 is FQGTGA in the germline V gene. The CDR3 consists of 18 residues. CDR3 sequence reads: CASSLMGQGPQGKETQYF. The variable domain in full, with the rest retrieved from reference TRBV7-3 and TRBJ2-5, is GAGVSQTPSNKVTEKGKYVELRCDPISGHTALYWYRQSLGQGPEFLIYFQGTGAADDSGLPNDRFFAVRPEGSVSTLKIQRTERGDSAVYLCASSLMGQGPQGKETQYFGPGTRLLVL.

The chain recombines TRBV29-1 with TRBJ2-1; TCRdb returns TRBD2, unconfirmable since there is no DNA. The germline CDR1 and CDR2 sequences are SQVTM and ANQGSEA. This CDR3 is 12 amino acids long. The CDR3 protein is CSERTENNEQFF.

The chain joins TRBV12-3 or TRBV12-4 to TRBJ2-7; the TRBD1 assignment by TCRdb is unverifiable without DNA. CDR3 length equals 12 residues. This CDR3 is CATRQGGHEQYF.